This T cell receptor beta chain was captured in a study of blood T cell repertoires in COVID-19. The protocol was immunoSEQ multiplex PCR, while the TCRdb copy is restricted to in-frame clones and leaves out a portion. The data show some 380,000 clones, roughly 86% seen once. Per the germline V gene, CDR1 is SGHVS and CDR2 is FNYEAQ. V gave up 4 bases and J gave up 10 bases; unmatched junction bases: 8. There are 16 residues in the CDR3. This sequence originates from a woman aged 40 to 50 with acute COVID-19. Material: PBMCs or T cells enriched from blood (not recorded which). The chain links TRBV7-6 to TRBJ2-1, with TRBD2 matching over 15 bases. CDR3 nucleotide sequence: TGTGCCAGCAGCTCGAGGACTAGCGGGGGGGCAGGGGAGCAGTTCTTC. Translating it yields CASSSRTSGGAGEQFF.